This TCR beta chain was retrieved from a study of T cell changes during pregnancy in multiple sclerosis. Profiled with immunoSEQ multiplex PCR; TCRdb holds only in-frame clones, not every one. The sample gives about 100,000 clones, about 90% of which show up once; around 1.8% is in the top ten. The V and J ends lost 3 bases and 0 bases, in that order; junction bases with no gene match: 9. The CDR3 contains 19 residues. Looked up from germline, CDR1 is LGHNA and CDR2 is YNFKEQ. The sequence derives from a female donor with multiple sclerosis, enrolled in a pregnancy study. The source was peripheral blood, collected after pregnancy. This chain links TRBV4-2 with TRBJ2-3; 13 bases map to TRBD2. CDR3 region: CASSQGVSLAGGSTDTQYF. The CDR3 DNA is TGTGCCAGCAGCCAGGGGGTTTCACTAGCGGGAGGGAGCACAGATACGCAGTATTTT.